These T cell receptor beta chains were read from a single sample in a study of control samples from healthy donors and cancer patients. Some clones are missing from TCRdb's copy, which holds only in-frame ones; the method was immunoSEQ multiplex PCR. The sample records roughly 32,000 clones, about 88% being singletons. Sequencing was carried out using PBMCs. The receptors derive from a woman aged 40 to 49 with lung cancer. The CDR3 runs from the conserved cysteine through the conserved F or W. The D gene is left open where the match is weak. Expanded clones get a size class; other rows say once, few or many, or leave the size out.

d_gene: TRBD1; abundance: .; v_gene: TRBV18; j_gene: TRBJ2-7; CDR3aa: CASSPSDRPPYEQYF; CDR3nt: TGTGCCAGCTCACCGTCGGACAGGCCCCCCTACGAGCAGTACTTC
d_gene: .; abundance: .; v_gene: TRBV6-2/TRBV6-3; j_gene: TRBJ2-7; CDR3aa: CASSSSVGEQYF; CDR3nt: TGTGCCAGCAGTTCCTCGGTAGGCGAGCAGTACTTC
d_gene: .; abundance: .; v_gene: TRBV28; j_gene: TRBJ2-1; CDR3aa: CASSPIPDGVNEQFF; CDR3nt: TGTGCCAGCAGTCCAATTCCTGATGGAGTTAATGAGCAGTTCTTC
d_gene: .; abundance: .; v_gene: TRBV18; j_gene: TRBJ2-5; CDR3aa: CASSPMDIQETQYF; CDR3nt: TGTGCCAGCTCACCTATGGACATCCAAGAGACCCAGTACTTC
d_gene: .; abundance: .; v_gene: TRBV5-1; j_gene: TRBJ1-2; CDR3aa: CASSFFPTGLVRYGYTF; CDR3nt: TGCGCCAGCAGCTTTTTTCCAACAGGTCTGGTCCGTTATGGCTACACCTTC
d_gene: .; abundance: .; v_gene: TRBV3-1/TRBV3-2; j_gene: TRBJ1-2; CDR3aa: CASSQTNNYGYTF; CDR3nt: TGTGCCAGCAGCCAGACTAATAACTATGGCTACACCTTC
d_gene: .; abundance: .; v_gene: TRBV28; j_gene: TRBJ2-7; CDR3aa: CASSPGYEQYF; CDR3nt: TGTGCCAGCAGCCCCGGGTACGAGCAGTACTTC
d_gene: TRBD2; abundance: .; v_gene: TRBV7-6; j_gene: TRBJ2-2; CDR3aa: CASSLERRGAPGELFF; CDR3nt: TGTGCCAGCAGCTTAGAGCGGCGGGGGGCCCCCGGGGAGCTGTTTTTT
d_gene: TRBD2; abundance: .; v_gene: TRBV5-4; j_gene: TRBJ2-5; CDR3aa: CASSYGAGGQETQYF; CDR3nt: TGTGCCAGCAGCTACGGGGCGGGGGGGCAGGAGACCCAGTACTTC
d_gene: .; abundance: .; v_gene: TRBV30; j_gene: TRBJ2-3; CDR3aa: CAWSVGGGTDTQYF; CDR3nt: TGTGCCTGGAGTGTAGGCGGTGGCACAGATACGCAGTATTTT
d_gene: TRBD2; abundance: once; v_gene: TRBV11-2; j_gene: TRBJ2-1; CDR3aa: CASSFAQRGPYNEQFF; CDR3nt: TGTGCCAGCAGTTTTGCCCAGCGGGGACCCTACAATGAGCAGTTCTTC
d_gene: .; abundance: once; v_gene: TRBV5-5; j_gene: TRBJ1-3; CDR3aa: CASSWDHEGGNTIYF; CDR3nt: TGTGCCAGCTCCTGGGACCACGAGGGTGGAAACACCATATATTTT
d_gene: .; abundance: .; v_gene: TRBV3-1/TRBV3-2; j_gene: TRBJ1-4; CDR3aa: CASRGGAGEKLFF; CDR3nt: TGTGCCAGCCGGGGGGGCGCCGGTGAAAAACTGTTTTTT
d_gene: TRBD2; abundance: .; v_gene: TRBV7-6; j_gene: TRBJ2-5; CDR3aa: CASSTYSGGGETQYF; CDR3nt: TGTGCCAGCAGCACCTATAGCGGGGGCGGGGAGACCCAGTACTTC
d_gene: TRBD2; abundance: .; v_gene: TRBV5-6; j_gene: TRBJ2-7; CDR3aa: CASSLGLTSGSSYEQYF; CDR3nt: TGTGCCAGCAGCTTGGGTTTGACTAGCGGGAGCTCCTACGAGCAGTACTTC
d_gene: .; abundance: few; v_gene: TRBV12-3/TRBV12-4; j_gene: TRBJ2-1; CDR3aa: CASNRGYGDEQFF; CDR3nt: TGTGCCAGCAACCGGGGCTACGGAGATGAGCAGTTCTTC
d_gene: .; abundance: .; v_gene: TRBV4-3; j_gene: TRBJ1-1; CDR3aa: CASSQDHPANTEAFF; CDR3nt: TGCGCCAGCAGCCAAGATCACCCAGCGAACACTGAAGCTTTCTTT
d_gene: .; abundance: once; v_gene: TRBV9; j_gene: TRBJ2-3; CDR3aa: CASSVLVARPDTQYF; CDR3nt: TGTGCCAGCAGCGTACTAGTAGCCAGGCCAGATACGCAGTATTTT
d_gene: TRBD1; abundance: .; v_gene: TRBV28; j_gene: TRBJ1-2; CDR3aa: CASSLGQVSSGYTF; CDR3nt: TGTGCCAGCAGTTTGGGACAGGTGTCCTCGGGCTACACCTTC
d_gene: .; abundance: .; v_gene: TRBV6-5; j_gene: TRBJ2-2; CDR3aa: CASTGWNGGELFF; CDR3nt: TGTGCCAGCACGGGGTGGAATGGCGGGGAGCTGTTTTTT
d_gene: .; abundance: .; v_gene: TRBV6-5; j_gene: TRBJ1-2; CDR3aa: CASSPRAEQNYGYTF; CDR3nt: TGTGCCAGCAGTCCCCGGGCAGAACAAAACTATGGCTACACCTTC
d_gene: TRBD1; abundance: .; v_gene: TRBV19; j_gene: TRBJ2-1; CDR3aa: CASSLRTGRYNEQFF; CDR3nt: TGTGCCAGTAGTCTGCGGACAGGCCGCTACAATGAGCAGTTCTTC
d_gene: .; abundance: .; v_gene: TRBV11-2; j_gene: TRBJ2-7; CDR3aa: CASSLRNRRNEQYF; CDR3nt: TGTGCCAGCAGCTTAAGGAACCGCAGAAACGAGCAGTACTTC
d_gene: .; abundance: .; v_gene: TRBV5-4; j_gene: TRBJ1-2; CDR3aa: CASSPQANARYGYTF; CDR3nt: TGTGCCAGCAGCCCTCAGGCGAATGCTAGGTATGGCTACACCTTC
d_gene: .; abundance: .; v_gene: TRBV5-8; j_gene: TRBJ2-3; CDR3aa: CASSLRGGTDTQYF; CDR3nt: TGTGCCAGCAGCTTGAGAGGGGGCACAGATACGCAGTATTTT
d_gene: .; abundance: .; v_gene: TRBV7-2; j_gene: TRBJ1-5; CDR3aa: CASSLGGDQPQHF; CDR3nt: TGTGCCAGCAGCTTAGGAGGGGATCAGCCCCAGCATTTT
d_gene: .; abundance: .; v_gene: TRBV11-2; j_gene: TRBJ1-5; CDR3aa: CASSLGDNLNQPQHF; CDR3nt: TGTGCCAGCAGCTTAGGGGACAACCTCAATCAGCCCCAGCATTTT
d_gene: .; abundance: .; v_gene: TRBV4-3; j_gene: TRBJ1-1; CDR3aa: CASSRYADTEAFF; CDR3nt: TGCGCCAGCAGCCGATACGCGGACACTGAAGCTTTCTTT
d_gene: TRBD1; abundance: .; v_gene: TRBV7-6; j_gene: TRBJ2-7; CDR3aa: CASSSTGGPYEQYF; CDR3nt: TGTGCCAGCAGCTCAACAGGGGGCCCCTACGAGCAGTACTTC
d_gene: .; abundance: once; v_gene: TRBV30; j_gene: TRBJ1-6; CDR3aa: CAWSFSRVRNSPLHF; CDR3nt: TGTGCCTGGAGTTTCTCTAGGGTTAGGAATTCACCCCTCCACTTT
d_gene: .; abundance: .; v_gene: TRBV6-6; j_gene: TRBJ1-6; CDR3aa: CASSYQRMNNSPLHF; CDR3nt: TGTGCCAGCAGTTACCAGCGGATGAATAATTCACCCCTCCACTTT
d_gene: .; abundance: once; v_gene: TRBV4-1; j_gene: TRBJ2-6; CDR3aa: CASSQEGTGANVLTF; CDR3nt: TGCGCCAGCAGCCAAGAGGGGACTGGGGCCAACGTCCTGACTTTC
d_gene: .; abundance: .; v_gene: TRBV5-6; j_gene: TRBJ2-3; CDR3aa: CASSLAGTDTQYF; CDR3nt: TGTGCCAGCAGCTTGGCCGGCACAGATACGCAGTATTTT
d_gene: .; abundance: .; v_gene: TRBV28; j_gene: TRBJ2-1; CDR3aa: CASAQGTYNEQFF; CDR3nt: TGTGCCAGCGCACAAGGGACCTACAATGAGCAGTTCTTC
d_gene: .; abundance: .; v_gene: TRBV25-1; j_gene: TRBJ1-1; CDR3aa: CAIPRETEAFF; CDR3nt: TGTGCCATTCCCAGGGAAACTGAAGCTTTCTTT
d_gene: .; abundance: .; v_gene: TRBV10-3; j_gene: TRBJ1-4; CDR3aa: CAIAARAGEEKLFF; CDR3nt: TGTGCGATCGCGGCCCGTGCAGGGGAAGAAAAACTGTTTTTT
d_gene: .; abundance: .; v_gene: TRBV11-2; j_gene: TRBJ1-4; CDR3aa: CASSFGGSREKLFF; CDR3nt: TGTGCCAGCAGCTTCGGGGGCTCAAGGGAAAAACTGTTTTTT
d_gene: .; abundance: .; v_gene: TRBV14; j_gene: TRBJ1-1; CDR3aa: CASSQAGSGTAFF; CDR3nt: TGTGCCAGCAGCCAAGCAGGGTCAGGGACTGCTTTCTTT
d_gene: .; abundance: .; v_gene: TRBV7-2; j_gene: TRBJ1-4; CDR3aa: CASSLSQLTGKLFF; CDR3nt: TGTGCTAGCAGCTTGTCGCAGCTGACGGGGAAACTGTTTTTT
d_gene: .; abundance: once; v_gene: TRBV30; j_gene: TRBJ1-1; CDR3aa: CAWSVGITLEAFF; CDR3nt: TGTGCCTGGAGTGTGGGTATAACTCTTGAAGCTTTCTTT
d_gene: .; abundance: .; v_gene: TRBV12-3/TRBV12-4; j_gene: TRBJ1-5; CDR3aa: CASSLNGNQPQHF; CDR3nt: TGTGCCAGCAGTTTGAATGGGAATCAGCCCCAGCATTTT
d_gene: .; abundance: .; v_gene: TRBV11-2; j_gene: TRBJ1-3; CDR3aa: CASSSTGSSGNTIYF; CDR3nt: TGTGCCAGCAGCTCTACAGGGAGCTCTGGAAACACCATATATTTT